This TCR beta chain stems from a study of OX40 agonist ivuxolimab in advanced cancers. Broader study findings: Both CD4+ and CD8+ T cell populations in blood had undergone clonal expansion by week 6 at 0.1 to 3.0 mg/kg.

Remarks on this clone: Its specificity is unknown.

The repertoire was sequenced with immunoSEQ multiplex PCR; TCRdb's copy has only in-frame clones and lacks some. The repertoire holds just over 70,000 clones, 84% seen once, with around 0.78% in the top ten. Germline V gene lookup returns CDR1 MNHNS and CDR2 SASEGT. The V gene lost 4 bases and the J gene lost 0 bases, with 10 bases spanning the gap. The CDR3 totals 15 residues. This TCR derives from an adult with an advanced solid tumor such as melanoma, head and neck, liver or kidney cancer. This sample comprised CD4+ or CD8+ T cells sorted from blood, obtained in a trial of the OX40 agonist ivuxolimab. J is TRBJ1-3 and V is TRBV6-1; D is ambiguous. CDR3 sequence (DNA): TGTGCCAGCAGTGTTAACGATCACTCTGGAAACACCATATATTTT. It encodes CASSVNDHSGNTIYF.